A single sample gave rise to the 29 T cell receptor beta chains below, sequenced in a study of cytomegalovirus exposure and HLA in healthy donors (dated 2017 in TCRdb). Library preparation employed the immunoSEQ multiplex PCR assay. For the multiplex PCR, a mixture combining 60 forward primers for TCR Vbeta segments and 13 reverse primers for TCR Jbeta segments was used. Held by TCRdb, this immuneACCESS table contains in-frame sequences only and omits some clones. Under half of the omission traces to an unresolved V gene where checked; the cause of the rest is unknown. For this sample the table gives 82,000 or so clones, of which 10% were detected only once. Over 20% of the sample comes from the top ten. Sequenced: PBMCs. These receptors all come from a man aged 55 to 70 in good health and CMV-seropositive.

This clone occurred a few times. This chain links TRBV28 with TRBJ1-5; 8 nucleotides line up with TRBD1. Germline V gene lookup returns CDR1 MDHEN and CDR2 SYDVKM. The CDR3 runs 16 residues. V shed 5 bases, J shed 2 bases, and the junction held 8 bases outside the gene matches. The CDR3 nucleotides read TGTGCCAGCAGTCACCTACAGGGGGGACGCAATCAGCCCCAGCATTTT. As protein: CASSHLQGGRNQPQHF. Variable domain in full (rest from reference TRBV28 and TRBJ1-5): DVKVTQSSRYLVKRTGEKVFLECVQDMDHENMFWYRQDPGLGLRLIYFSYDVKMKEKGDIPEGYSVSREKKERFSLILESASTNQTSMYLCASSHLQGGRNQPQHFGDGTRLSIL.

CDR3 sequence: CSAGLAGGRTDTQYF. Written as DNA, the CDR3 is TGCAGCGCTGGACTAGCGGGGGGTCGGACAGATACGCAGTATTTT. The chain combines TRBV29-1 with TRBJ2-3; 14 nucleotides match TRBD2. J was trimmed by 3 bases and V by 7 bases; bases with no gene match: 6. The CDR3 runs 15 residues. The germline V gene has CDR1 SQVTM and CDR2 ANQGSEA.

This clone was seen more than once but under ten times. This chain joins TRBV7-9 and TRBJ1-3; the D gene is possibly TRBD1 (5 bases). Germline CDR1 and CDR2: SEHNR and FQNEAQ (reference sequence). This CDR3 comprises 17 residues. V lost 5 bases and J 0 bases, leaving 17 bases between the germline ends. The CDR3 reads CASSPSEGPSSGNTIYF. CDR3 nucleotide sequence: TGTGCCAGCAGCCCCTCGGAGGGGCCAAGCTCTGGAAACACCATATATTTT.

This clone showed up just once. The chain is built from TRBV19 and TRBJ2-3, with a possible D match to TRBD1 (6 bases). The CDR3 totals 16 residues. Germline V gene data show CDR1 as LNHDA and CDR2 as SQIVND (reference sequence). Deletions cut 4 bases from V and 0 bases from J, with 14 bases between. The DNA for the CDR3 is TGTGCCAGTAGTACCCCCCGACAGGCCAGCACAGATACGCAGTATTTT. This encodes CASSTPRQASTDTQYF.

This clone was observed a few times. The chain combines TRBV7-9 with TRBJ1-5; 7 bases align to TRBD1. The CDR3 extends over 17 amino acids. With V trimmed by 5 bases and J by 4 bases, 14 bases remained unmatched. Germline V CDR1 and CDR2: SEHNR, FQNEAQ (reference sequence). This CDR3 reads CASSLWTGDTLNQPQHF. In nucleotides, the CDR3 is TGTGCCAGCAGCCTATGGACAGGAGATACTCTTAATCAGCCCCAGCATTTT.

This clone is medium-sized. The same CDR3 is also encoded by other DNA sequences in this sample. CDR3: CASSEGGQRSGNTIYF. In DNA, the CDR3 is TGTGCCAGCAGTGAAGGTGGACAGCGCTCTGGAAACACCATATATTTT. This sequence joins TRBV6-1 and TRBJ1-3; possible D gene TRBD1, 6 bases. The CDR3 loop spans 16 amino acids. Germline loops: CDR1 MNHNS, CDR2 SASEGT. Trimming cost V 1 base and J 0 bases, with 10 bases left between them.

The V call is TRBV30, the J call TRBJ1-5, with D tentatively TRBD1 (6 bases). The ends were cut back, 4 bases at V and 1 base at J, with 11 bases in the middle. This CDR3 comprises 14 residues. Per germline, CDR1 GTSNPN and CDR2 SVGIG (reference sequence). In nucleotides, the CDR3 is TGTGCCTGGACCCAGGGGCAGAGCAATCAGCCCCAGCATTTT. It is translated as CAWTQGQSNQPQHF.

This chain uses TRBV19 with TRBJ2-5, with TRBD1 identical over 8 bases. This CDR3 contains 15 residues. In germline, CDR1 is LNHDA, CDR2 SQIVND (reference sequence). The J segment lost 4 bases and the V segment lost 5 bases, leaving 9 bases of the junction unmatched. CDR3 amino acids: CASSSGTGPTETQYF. The DNA for the CDR3 is TGTGCCAGTAGTTCAGGGACAGGACCCACAGAGACCCAGTACTTC.

This clone was found a few times. The same CDR3 arises from other DNA sequences in this sample as well. The rearrangement links TRBV28 to TRBJ2-3; tentative D call: TRBD2 (6 bases). Trimming cost V 3 bases and J 3 bases, with 10 bases left between them. CDR1 is MDHEN and CDR2 is SYDVKM in the germline V gene. CDR3 length: 14 residues. The CDR3, as DNA: TGTGCCAGCAGTTTTCTCGCGGGGACAGATACGCAGTATTTT. Translating it yields CASSFLAGTDTQYF.

This clone was recorded a few times. The rearrangement joins TRBV9 to TRBJ1-2, with D unresolved. The CDR3 totals 14 residues. Germline V gene lookup returns CDR1 SGDLS and CDR2 YYNGEE. Between the trimmed V and J ends, which lost 0 bases and 5 bases, there was a span of 11 bases. DNA of the CDR3: TGTGCCAGCAGCGTAGAAGACTTTTCTTATGGCTACACCTTC. Its translation: CASSVEDFSYGYTF.

The chain carries TRBV6-1 and TRBJ2-2; 8 bases line up with TRBD1. CDR1 is MNHNS and CDR2 is SASEGT in the germline V gene. The CDR3 length is 15 residues. With V trimmed by 6 bases and J by 3 bases, 6 bases remained unmatched. This CDR3 is CASSLRTGYTGELFF. DNA for the CDR3: TGTGCCAGCAGCCTCCGGACAGGGTACACCGGGGAGCTGTTTTTT.

This clone turned up a few times. V is TRBV1 and J is TRBJ2-1; TRBD2, the table's D call, lacks a check against the DNA. TRBV1 is reported as a pseudogene. The CDR3 runs 19 residues. In DNA, the CDR3 is TGCACCAGCAGCCCGCCCGGGACACCCCTAGCGGCCTCCTACAATGAGCAGTTCTTC. This codes for CTSSPPGTPLAASYNEQFF.

The chain joins TRBV15 to TRBJ2-5; 9 bases fit TRBD2. The CDR3 sequence is 14 residues long. V was clipped by 3 bases and J by 11 bases; unmatched bases: 10. CDR1 LNHNV and CDR2 YYDKDF come from the germline V gene (reference sequence). CDR3 protein: CATSRLAGVKEQYF. The CDR3, as DNA: TGTGCCACCAGCAGGTTAGCGGGAGTTAAAGAGCAGTACTTC.

There are many counts of this clone. The CDR3 region is CASSPDRPQGSGTEAFF. CDR3 DNA sequence: TGTGCCAGCAGTCCAGATCGACCCCAGGGATCAGGAACTGAAGCTTTCTTT. The rearrangement joins TRBV27 to TRBJ1-1, with TRBD1 as a possible D gene (5 bases). The V end lost 5 bases, the J end lost 5 bases, and 24 bases lay between the germline ends. The CDR3 length is 17 residues. The germline V gene encodes CDR1 MNHEY and CDR2 SMNVEV (reference sequence).

This clone showed up just a few times. The rearrangement joins TRBV19 to TRBJ1-1; tentatively, D is TRBD1 (6 bases). The V gene lost 7 bases and the J gene lost 1 base, with 19 bases spanning the gap. Germline V gives CDR1 LNHDA, CDR2 SQIVND (reference sequence). This CDR3 contains 16 residues. CDR3: CASTPRRQGRNTEAFF. The CDR3 coding sequence is TGTGCCAGTACCCCCAGGAGGCAGGGGAGGAACACTGAAGCTTTCTTT.

The genes are TRBV2 and TRBJ2-7; 15 nucleotides align to TRBD2. CDR1 is SNHLY and CDR2 is FYNNEI in the germline V gene. The trim removed 7 bases at V and 0 bases at J, leaving 13 bases unmatched. The CDR3 is 19 amino acids. The CDR3 protein is CASTRQVGLAGGISYEQYV. CDR3 coding DNA: TGTGCCAGCACCCGACAGGTTGGACTAGCGGGGGGGATCTCCTACGAGCAGTACGTC.

The chain has TRBV5-1 and TRBJ1-6, with D perhaps TRBD1 (5 bases). CDR1 is SGHRS and CDR2 is YFSETQ in the germline V gene. The V gene lost 0 bases and the J gene lost 0 bases, with 7 bases spanning the gap. CDR3 length: 16 residues. CDR3 sequence: CASSLADSSYNSPLHF. CDR3 in DNA: TGCGCCAGCAGCTTGGCTGACAGCTCCTATAATTCACCCCTCCACTTT.

A few counts support this clone. The chain carries TRBV7-2 and TRBJ2-3, with 11 bases that match TRBD2. CDR3 length: 16 residues. Looked up from germline, CDR1 is SGHTA and CDR2 is FQGNSA. The J segment lost 2 bases and the V segment lost 5 bases, leaving 6 bases of the junction unmatched. The CDR3 spells CASSPMGLAVTDTQYF. The CDR3 DNA is TGTGCCAGCAGCCCAATGGGACTAGCGGTCACAGATACGCAGTATTTT.

The CDR3 sequence: CASSPRPRGPEQYF. As DNA, the CDR3 is TGTGCCAGCAGCCCCCGGCCTAGGGGGCCCGAGCAGTACTTC. This chain connects TRBV5-8 to TRBJ2-7, with TRBD1 matching over 7 bases. Germline CDR1 SGHTS, CDR2 YDEGEE. CDR3 length equals 14 residues. Trimming removed 4 bases from V and 6 bases from J; junction bases left unmatched: 10.

V gene TRBV29-1 combines with J gene TRBJ1-1; D gene uncertain. The CDR3 extends over 14 amino acids. Germline CDR1 is SQVTM and CDR2 is ANQGSEA. Trimming took off 5 bases at V and 5 bases at J, with 18 bases between the two ends. CDR3: CSVFRQAGRTEAFF. DNA for the CDR3: TGCAGCGTTTTCCGGCAGGCCGGGAGGACTGAAGCTTTCTTT.

This clone was counted a few times. The chain is built from TRBV2 and TRBJ1-1; 7 positions agree with TRBD1. The CDR3 has 15 amino acids. With V trimmed by 4 bases and J by 3 bases, 8 bases remained unmatched. Germline V gene data show CDR1 as SNHLY and CDR2 as FYNNEI. CDR3 sequence (DNA): TGTGCCAGCAGTGGAGCGACAGGGTCGGACACTGAAGCTTTCTTT. It codes for CASSGATGSDTEAFF.

Only a few counts were recorded for this clone. The chain recombines TRBV6-5 with TRBJ1-1, with D perhaps matching TRBD1 (6 bases). V was clipped by 5 bases and J by 7 bases, with 14 bases between them. Germline V gene lookup returns CDR1 MNHEY and CDR2 SVGAGI. The CDR3 is 13 residues long. DNA of the CDR3: TGTGCCAGCAGTGAGGGGGGGGGTTTTGAAGCTTTCTTT. Translated, it gives CASSEGGGFEAFF.

The chain has TRBV7-9 and TRBJ1-1; perhaps TRBD1 as D (5 bases). The germline gives CDR1 SEHNR, CDR2 FQNEAQ (reference sequence). The CDR3 runs 13 residues. V was cut by 2 bases and J by 4 bases, with 8 bases left in between. CDR3 residues: CASSLRGGTEAFF. In nucleotides, the CDR3 is TGTGCCAGCAGCTTAAGGGGTGGCACTGAAGCTTTCTTT.

The chain recombines TRBV7-2 with TRBJ2-7; 10 bases agree with TRBD2. The germline gives CDR1 SGHTA, CDR2 FQGNSA. With 3 bases clipped from V and 2 bases from J, the junction kept 7 bases outside the gene matches. The CDR3 runs 16 residues. In DNA, the CDR3 is TGTGCCAGCAGCTTGGCTAGCGGGAGCCCCGCCTACGAGCAGTACTTC. It encodes CASSLASGSPAYEQYF.

The gene calls are TRBV1 and TRBJ2-4; the table's D call TRBD1 went unverified against the DNA. TRBV1 is reported as a pseudogene. The CDR3 spans 19 residues. The DNA for the CDR3 is TGCACCAGCAGCCAAGATGGGCCCGGAACCCCCTTTGGCAAAAACATTCAGTACTTC. Translation: CTSSQDGPGTPFGKNIQYF.

This chain uses TRBV5-1 with TRBJ2-7; D perhaps matches TRBD1 (5 bases). This CDR3 is built from 13 residues. The V and J ends lost 5 bases and 0 bases respectively, with 9 bases between them. Per the germline V gene, CDR1 is SGHRS and CDR2 is YFSETQ. This chain's CDR3 is CASRGQASYEQYF. The CDR3 DNA reads as TGCGCCAGCAGGGGGCAGGCCTCCTACGAGCAGTACTTC.

This chain links TRBV5-1 with TRBJ1-1; 9 nucleotides match TRBD1. There are 15 residues in the CDR3. J gave up 1 base and V 2 bases, and 3 bases lay outside the gene matches. CDR1 and CDR2 (germline): SGHRS, YFSETQ. DNA of the CDR3: TGCGCCAGCAGCTTTGGGGACAGGGAGAACACTGAAGCTTTCTTT. The encoded protein is CASSFGDRENTEAFF.

The chain carries TRBV30 and TRBJ1-1; D is ambiguous. CDR3 length: 15 amino acids. V lost 0 bases and J lost 3, with 14 bases in between. Per germline, CDR1 GTSNPN and CDR2 SVGIG (reference sequence). The CDR3: CAWSVLSGWDTEAFF. CDR3 in DNA: TGTGCCTGGAGTGTACTTTCGGGGTGGGACACTGAAGCTTTCTTT.

CDR3 amino acids: CASSLGQGLNQPQHF. As DNA, the CDR3 is TGTGCCAGCAGCTTGGGCCAGGGGCTCAATCAGCCCCAGCATTTT. V and J are TRBV5-5 and TRBJ1-5, with D perhaps TRBD1 (6 bases). The V gene's germline CDR1 is SGHKS and CDR2 YYEKEE (reference sequence). The CDR3 runs to 15 residues. Trimming removed 0 bases at V and 3 bases at J, with 10 bases between.